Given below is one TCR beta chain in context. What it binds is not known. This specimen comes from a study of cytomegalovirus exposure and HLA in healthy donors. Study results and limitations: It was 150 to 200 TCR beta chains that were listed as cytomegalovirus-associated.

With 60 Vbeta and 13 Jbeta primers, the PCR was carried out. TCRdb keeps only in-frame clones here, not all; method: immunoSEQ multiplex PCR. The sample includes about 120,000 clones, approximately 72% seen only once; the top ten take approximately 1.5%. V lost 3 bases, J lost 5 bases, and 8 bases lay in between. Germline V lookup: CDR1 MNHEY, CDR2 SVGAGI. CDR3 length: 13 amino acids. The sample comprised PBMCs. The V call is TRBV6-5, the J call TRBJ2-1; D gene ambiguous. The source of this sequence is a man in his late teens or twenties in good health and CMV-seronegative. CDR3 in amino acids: CASSYLGDNEQFF. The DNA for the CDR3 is TGTGCCAGCAGTTATTTGGGCGACAATGAGCAGTTCTTC.